The present T cell receptor beta chain was sequenced within a study of Ad26.COV2.S vaccination and SARS-CoV-2 variants. Treatment: about 20 received Ad26.COV2.S at low or high dose, single or two shots; several received placebo; per-sample allocation not given. The samples were gathered on day 63 after the first injection of vaccine or placebo. This vaccine is an Ad26 vector that expresses the Wuhan-strain SARS-CoV-2 spike. This clone showed up just once. The CDR3 has 13 residues. The ends were cut back, 3 bases at V and 10 bases at J, with 13 bases in the middle. CDR1 is LGHDT, CDR2 YNNKEL, per germline (reference sequence). Repertoires were generated with immunoSEQ multiplex PCR, while TCRdb's copy carries only in-frame clones and drops some. This repertoire shows about 350,000 clones, about 88% found once; its top ten account for around 3%.

The chain links TRBV3-1 (or the pseudogene TRBV3-2) to TRBJ2-1, with D possibly being TRBD1 (6 bases). Sequences were derived from peripheral blood, sampled in a trial of Ad26.COV2.S vaccine versus placebo. The TCR comes from a person between 18 and 65 years old who received the Ad26.COV2.S COVID-19 vaccine or a placebo. The CDR3 protein is CASSQTGSGEQFF. The CDR3 DNA reads TGTGCCAGCAGCCAGACAGGTTCGGGGGAGCAGTTCTTC.